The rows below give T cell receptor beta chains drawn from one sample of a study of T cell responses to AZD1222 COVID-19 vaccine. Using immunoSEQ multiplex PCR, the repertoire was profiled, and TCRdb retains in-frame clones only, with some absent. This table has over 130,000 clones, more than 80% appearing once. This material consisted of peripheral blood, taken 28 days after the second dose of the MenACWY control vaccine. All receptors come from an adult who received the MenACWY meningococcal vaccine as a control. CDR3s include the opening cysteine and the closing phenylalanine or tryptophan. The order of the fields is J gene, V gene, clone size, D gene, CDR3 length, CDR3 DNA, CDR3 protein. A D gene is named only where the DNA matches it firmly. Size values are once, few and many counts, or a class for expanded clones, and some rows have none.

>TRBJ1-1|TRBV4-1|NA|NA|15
TGCGCCAGCAGCCAAGATCCCGGGGGCCCCACTGAAGCTTTCTTT
CASSQDPGGPTEAFF
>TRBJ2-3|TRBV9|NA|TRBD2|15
TGTGCCAGCAGCGTACTAGCGGGAGGTGGGGATACGCAGTATTTT
CASSVLAGGGDTQYF
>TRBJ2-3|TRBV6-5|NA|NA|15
TGTGCCAGCTCAGGACGTGGGGGGGCCAGAGATACGCAGTATTTT
CASSGRGGARDTQYF
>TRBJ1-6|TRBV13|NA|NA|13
TGTGCCAGCAGCCCACATGCCAATTCACCCCTCCACTTT
CASSPHANSPLHF
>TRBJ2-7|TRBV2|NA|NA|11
TGTGCCAGCAGTGCGCTCTACGAGCAGTACTTC
CASSALYEQYF
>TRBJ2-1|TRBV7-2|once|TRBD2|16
TGTGCCAGCAGTCCTGGACTAGCGGGAGGGATCAATGAGCAGTTCTTC
CASSPGLAGGINEQFF
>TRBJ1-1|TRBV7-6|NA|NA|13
TGTGCCAGCAGCTCTGGGGGGGGCACTGAAGCTTTCTTT
CASSSGGGTEAFF
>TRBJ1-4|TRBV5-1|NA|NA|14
TGCGCCAGCAGCATAACAGGGATTAATGAAAAACTGTTTTTT
CASSITGINEKLFF
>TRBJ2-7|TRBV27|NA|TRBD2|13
TGTGCCAGCAAGGCTAGCGGAATCTACGAGCAGTACTTC
CASKASGIYEQYF
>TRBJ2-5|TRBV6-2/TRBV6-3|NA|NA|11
TGTGCCAGCAGCTATAAGGAGACCCAGTACTTC
CASSYKETQYF
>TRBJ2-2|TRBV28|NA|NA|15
TGTGCCAGCTCCAGATATTGGGGGGACACCGGGGAGCTGTTTTTT
CASSRYWGDTGELFF
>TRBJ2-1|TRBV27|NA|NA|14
TGTGCCAGCAGCTCCGGGACGGACTACAATGAGCAGTTCTTC
CASSSGTDYNEQFF
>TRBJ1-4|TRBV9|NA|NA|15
TGTGCCAGCAGCCCAGGGGACCAAAAGGGTGAAAAACTGTTTTTT
CASSPGDQKGEKLFF
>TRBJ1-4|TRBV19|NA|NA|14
TGTGCCAGTAGTATCGGCAGGTTGGATGAAAAACTGTTTTTT
CASSIGRLDEKLFF
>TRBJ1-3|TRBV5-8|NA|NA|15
TGTGCCAGCAGCTTGAATCAATACTCTGGAAACACCATATATTTT
CASSLNQYSGNTIYF
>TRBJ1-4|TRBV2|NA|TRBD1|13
TGTGCCAGCACGTGGACAGGGAGTGAAAAACTGTTTTTT
CASTWTGSEKLFF
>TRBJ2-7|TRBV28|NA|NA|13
TGTGCCAGCAGTTTGGGCGGCCCCTACGAGCAGTACTTC
CASSLGGPYEQYF
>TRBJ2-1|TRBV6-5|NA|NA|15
TGTGCCAGCAGTTACGGCGGGGGCAGGTACAATGAGCAGTTCTTC
CASSYGGGRYNEQFF
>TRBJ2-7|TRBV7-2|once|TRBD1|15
TGTGCCAGCAGCCCCTGGACAGGGGACGCCTACGAGCAGTACTTC
CASSPWTGDAYEQYF
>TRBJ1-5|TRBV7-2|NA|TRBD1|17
TGTGCCAGCAGCTTACCAATTGGGACAGGGGGATATCAGCCCCAGCATTTT
CASSLPIGTGGYQPQHF
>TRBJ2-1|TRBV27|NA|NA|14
TGTGCCAGCAGTTTATTTTACAGCGATCCGGAGCAGTTCTTC
CASSLFYSDPEQFF
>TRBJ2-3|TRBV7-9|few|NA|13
TGTGCCAGCAGCTTCCCAGGTTTAGATACGCAGTATTTT
CASSFPGLDTQYF
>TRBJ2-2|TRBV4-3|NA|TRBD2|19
TGCGCCAGCAGCCAAGATCTTTTAACTAGCGGAGCGAACACCGGGGAGCTGTTTTTT
CASSQDLLTSGANTGELFF
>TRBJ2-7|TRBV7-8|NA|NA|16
TGTGCCAGCAGCTTAGGCCCAGGGGACCCTACCTACGAGCAGTACTTC
CASSLGPGDPTYEQYF
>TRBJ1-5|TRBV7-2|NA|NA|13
TGTGCCAGCAGCTTAGAACAGAATCAGCCCCAGCATTTT
CASSLEQNQPQHF
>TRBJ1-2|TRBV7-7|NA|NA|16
TGTGCTAGCAGCTTAGCCCGAGCCTCGTTTGTATTTGGCTACACCTTC
CASSLARASFVFGYTF
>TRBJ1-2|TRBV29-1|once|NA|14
TGCAGCGCCGCCGAGGGTATATCGAACTATGGCTACACCTTC
CSAAEGISNYGYTF
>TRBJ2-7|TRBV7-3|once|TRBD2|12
TGTGCCAGCAGCCCCGGGGGGGTTGGGCAGTACTTC
CASSPGGVGQYF
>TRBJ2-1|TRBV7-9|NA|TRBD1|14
TGTGCCAGCAGCCCCCGGACAGGGGGCTATGAGCAGTTCTTC
CASSPRTGGYEQFF
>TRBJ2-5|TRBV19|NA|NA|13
TGTGCCAGTAGCCCTGACCCCGTGGAGACCCAGTACTTC
CASSPDPVETQYF
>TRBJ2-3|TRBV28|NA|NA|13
TGTGCCAGCAGTTTAGGACCCACAGATACGCAGTATTTT
CASSLGPTDTQYF
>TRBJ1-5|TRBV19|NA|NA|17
TGTGCCAGTAGCCCTGATAGGGGGGGCAGGGGCAATCAGCCCCAGCATTTT
CASSPDRGGRGNQPQHF
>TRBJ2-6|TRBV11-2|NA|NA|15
TGTGCCAGCAGCTTAGCCAGGGCTGGGGCCAACGTCCTGACTTTC
CASSLARAGANVLTF
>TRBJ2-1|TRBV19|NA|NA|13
TGTGCCAGTAGTATAGGTTCCTACAATGAGCAGTTCTTC
CASSIGSYNEQFF
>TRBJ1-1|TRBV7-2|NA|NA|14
TGTGCCAGCAGCTTAGCGAGCGGGAGTACTGAAGCTTTCTTT
CASSLASGSTEAFF
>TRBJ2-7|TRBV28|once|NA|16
TGTGCCAGCAGTTCCCCTTCCTTCGGTGGATCGGACGAGCAGTACTTC
CASSSPSFGGSDEQYF
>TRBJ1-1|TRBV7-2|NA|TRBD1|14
TGTGCCAGCAGCCCGGGACAGGCGAACACTGAAGCTTTCTTT
CASSPGQANTEAFF
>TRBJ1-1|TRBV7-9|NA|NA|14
TGTGCCAGCAGCTTAGAATTCGGGGCTTACGAAGCTTTCTTT
CASSLEFGAYEAFF
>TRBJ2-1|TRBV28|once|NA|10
TGTGCCAGCAGTTACGATGAGCAGTTCTTC
CASSYDEQFF